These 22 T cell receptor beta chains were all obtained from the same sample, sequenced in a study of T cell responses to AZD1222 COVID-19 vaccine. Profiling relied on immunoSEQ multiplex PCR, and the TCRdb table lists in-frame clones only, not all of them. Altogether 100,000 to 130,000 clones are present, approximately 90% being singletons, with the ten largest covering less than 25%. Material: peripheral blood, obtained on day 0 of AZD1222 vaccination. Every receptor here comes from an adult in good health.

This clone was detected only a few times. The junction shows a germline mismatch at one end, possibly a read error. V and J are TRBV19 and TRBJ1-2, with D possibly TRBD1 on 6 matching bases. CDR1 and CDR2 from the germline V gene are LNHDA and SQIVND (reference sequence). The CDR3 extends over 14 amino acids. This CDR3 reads CASSIISSRTAPRW. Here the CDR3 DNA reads TGTGCCAGTAGTATAATTAGTAGTCGGACAGCGCCCCGATGG.

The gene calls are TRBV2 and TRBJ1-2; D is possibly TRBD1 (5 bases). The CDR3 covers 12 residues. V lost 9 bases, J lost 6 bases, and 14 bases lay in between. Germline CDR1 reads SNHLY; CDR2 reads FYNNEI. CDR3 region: CASQGVRNGYTF. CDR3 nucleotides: TGTGCCAGTCAGGGAGTCAGAAATGGCTACACCTTC.

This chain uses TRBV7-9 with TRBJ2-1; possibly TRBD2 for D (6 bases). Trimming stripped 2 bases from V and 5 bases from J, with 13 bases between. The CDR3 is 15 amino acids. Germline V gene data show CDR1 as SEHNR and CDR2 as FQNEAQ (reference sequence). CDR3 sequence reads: CASSLRETEHNEQFF. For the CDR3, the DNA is TGTGCCAGCAGCTTACGGGAGACCGAGCACAATGAGCAGTTCTTC.

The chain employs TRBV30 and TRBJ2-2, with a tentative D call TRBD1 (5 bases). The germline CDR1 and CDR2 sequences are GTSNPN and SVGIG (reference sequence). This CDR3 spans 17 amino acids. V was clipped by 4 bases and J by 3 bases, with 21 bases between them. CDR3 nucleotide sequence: TGTGCCTGGAACAACCTGTGGGCAGGGATTGACACCGGGGAGCTGTTTTTT. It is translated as CAWNNLWAGIDTGELFF.

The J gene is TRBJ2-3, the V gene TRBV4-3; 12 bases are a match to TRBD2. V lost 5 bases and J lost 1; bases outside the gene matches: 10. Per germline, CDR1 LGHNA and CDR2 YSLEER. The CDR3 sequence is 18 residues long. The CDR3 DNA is TGCGCCAGCAGCTCTTCGGCTAGCGGGGGGGTGGGCACAGATACGCAGTATTTT. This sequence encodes CASSSSASGGVGTDTQYF.

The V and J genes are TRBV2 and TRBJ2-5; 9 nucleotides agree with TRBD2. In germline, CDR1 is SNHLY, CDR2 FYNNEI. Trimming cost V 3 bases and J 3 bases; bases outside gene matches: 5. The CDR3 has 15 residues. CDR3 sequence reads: CASSDRRGGKETQYF. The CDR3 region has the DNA TGTGCCAGCAGTGACAGGCGGGGGGGAAAAGAGACCCAGTACTTC.

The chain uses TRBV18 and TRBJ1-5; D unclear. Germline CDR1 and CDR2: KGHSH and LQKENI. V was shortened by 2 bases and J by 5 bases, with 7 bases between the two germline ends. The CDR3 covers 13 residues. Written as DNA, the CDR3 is TGTGCCAGCTCACCAGCCGGGCATCAGCCCCAGCATTTT. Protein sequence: CASSPAGHQPQHF.

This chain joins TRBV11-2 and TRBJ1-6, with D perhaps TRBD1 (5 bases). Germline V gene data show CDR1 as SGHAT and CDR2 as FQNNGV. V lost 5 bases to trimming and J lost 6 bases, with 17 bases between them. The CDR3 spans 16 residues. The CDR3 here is CASSVGGVSANSPLHF. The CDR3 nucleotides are TGTGCCAGCAGCGTCGGGGGGGTCTCAGCTAATTCACCCCTCCACTTT.

Here the CDR3 DNA reads TGTGCCAGCAGCGCCCGGACAGGGATAGGCACAGATACGCAGTATTTT. Translating it yields CASSARTGIGTDTQYF. V gene TRBV11-2 combines with J gene TRBJ2-3, with TRBD1 matching over 8 bases. In germline, CDR1 is SGHAT, CDR2 FQNNGV. The CDR3 runs to 16 residues. V was clipped by 5 bases and J by 1 base; unmatched bases: 8.

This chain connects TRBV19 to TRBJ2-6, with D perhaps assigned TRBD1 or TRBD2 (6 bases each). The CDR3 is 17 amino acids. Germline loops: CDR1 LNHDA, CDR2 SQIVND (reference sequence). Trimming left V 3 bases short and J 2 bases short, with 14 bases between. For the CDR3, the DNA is TGTGCCAGTAGTATGGGTACGGGGGCCGCTGGGGCCAACGTCCTGACTTTC. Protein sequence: CASSMGTGAAGANVLTF.

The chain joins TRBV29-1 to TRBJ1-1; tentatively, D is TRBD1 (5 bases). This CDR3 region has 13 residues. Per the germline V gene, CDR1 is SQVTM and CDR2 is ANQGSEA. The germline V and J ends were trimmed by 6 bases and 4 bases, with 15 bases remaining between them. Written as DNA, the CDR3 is TGCAGCGTCGGTAAAGGGACTGGCACTGAAGCTTTCTTT. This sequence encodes CSVGKGTGTEAFF.

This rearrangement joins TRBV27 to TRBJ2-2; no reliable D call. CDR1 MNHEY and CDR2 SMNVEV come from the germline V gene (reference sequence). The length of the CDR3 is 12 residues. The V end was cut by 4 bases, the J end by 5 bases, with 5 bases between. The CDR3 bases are TGTGCCAGCAGTTGGCGGACCGGGGAGCTGTTTTTT. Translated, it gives CASSWRTGELFF.

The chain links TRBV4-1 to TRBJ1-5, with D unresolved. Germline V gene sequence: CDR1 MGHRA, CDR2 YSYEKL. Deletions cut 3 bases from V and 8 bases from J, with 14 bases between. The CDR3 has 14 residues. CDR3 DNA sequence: TGCGCCAGCAGCCAGGAAACTTTAATCAAGCCCCAGCATTTT. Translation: CASSQETLIKPQHF.

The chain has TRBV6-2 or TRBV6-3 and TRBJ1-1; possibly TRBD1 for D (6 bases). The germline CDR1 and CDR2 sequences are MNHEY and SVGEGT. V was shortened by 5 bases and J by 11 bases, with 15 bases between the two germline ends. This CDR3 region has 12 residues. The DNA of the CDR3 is TGTGCCAGCAGTAATCCCCGGGGGCACGCTTTCTTT. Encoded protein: CASSNPRGHAFF.

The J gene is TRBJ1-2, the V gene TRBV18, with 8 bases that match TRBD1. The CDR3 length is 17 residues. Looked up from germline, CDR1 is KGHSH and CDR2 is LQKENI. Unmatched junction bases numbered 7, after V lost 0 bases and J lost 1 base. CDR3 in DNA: TGTGCCAGCTCACCACCCCCGACAGGGGCTCTTAACTATGGCTACACCTTC. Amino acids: CASSPPPTGALNYGYTF.

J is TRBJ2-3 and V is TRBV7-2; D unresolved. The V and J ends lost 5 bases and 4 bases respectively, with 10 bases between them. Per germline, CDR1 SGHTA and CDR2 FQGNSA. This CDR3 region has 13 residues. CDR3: CASSQPRADTQYF. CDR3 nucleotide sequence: TGTGCCAGCAGCCAACCACGGGCAGATACGCAGTATTTT.

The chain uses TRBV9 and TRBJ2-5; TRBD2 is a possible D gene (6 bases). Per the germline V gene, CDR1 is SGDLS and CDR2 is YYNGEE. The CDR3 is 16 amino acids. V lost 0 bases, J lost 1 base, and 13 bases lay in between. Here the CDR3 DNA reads TGTGCCAGCAGCGTAGCGCCCGGGGGAACCCAAGAGACCCAGTACTTC. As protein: CASSVAPGGTQETQYF.

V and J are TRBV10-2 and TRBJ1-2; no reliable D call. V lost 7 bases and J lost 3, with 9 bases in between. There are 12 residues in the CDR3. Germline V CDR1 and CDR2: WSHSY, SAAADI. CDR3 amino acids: CASTDGDYGYTF. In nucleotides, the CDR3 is TGCGCCAGCACGGACGGAGACTATGGCTACACCTTC.

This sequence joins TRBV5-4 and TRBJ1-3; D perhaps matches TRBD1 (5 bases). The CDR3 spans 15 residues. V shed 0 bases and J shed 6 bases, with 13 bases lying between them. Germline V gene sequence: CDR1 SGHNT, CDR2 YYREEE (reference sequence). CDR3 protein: CASSLGQSLENTIYF. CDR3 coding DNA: TGTGCCAGCAGCTTGGGACAGTCCTTGGAAAACACCATATATTTT.

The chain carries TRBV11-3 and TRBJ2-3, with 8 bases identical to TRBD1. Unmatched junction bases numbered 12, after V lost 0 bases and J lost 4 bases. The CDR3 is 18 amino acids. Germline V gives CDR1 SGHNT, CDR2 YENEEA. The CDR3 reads CASSLDGGYGQGADTQYF. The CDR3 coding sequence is TGTGCCAGCAGCTTAGATGGCGGTTACGGACAGGGCGCAGATACGCAGTATTTT.

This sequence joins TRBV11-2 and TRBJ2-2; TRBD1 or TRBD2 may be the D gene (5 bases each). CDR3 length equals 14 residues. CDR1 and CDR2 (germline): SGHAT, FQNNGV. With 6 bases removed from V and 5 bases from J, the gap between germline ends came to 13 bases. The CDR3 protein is CASRPLGATGELFF. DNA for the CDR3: TGTGCCAGCAGACCACTAGGGGCGACCGGGGAGCTGTTTTTT.

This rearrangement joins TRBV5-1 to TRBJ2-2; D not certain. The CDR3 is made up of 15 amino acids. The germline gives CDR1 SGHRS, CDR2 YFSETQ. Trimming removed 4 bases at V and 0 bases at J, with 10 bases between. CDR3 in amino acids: CASSRSEANTGELFF. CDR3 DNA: TGCGCCAGCAGCAGGTCAGAGGCGAACACCGGGGAGCTGTTTTTT.